This entry lists 22 T cell receptor beta chains sequenced from one sample in a study of CD8 T cells in Susac syndrome. When the RNA was reverse transcribed, random hexamers were used with an input of about 0.45 to 1 ug. TCRdb ran MiXCR on the immunoSEQ multiplex PCR reads and lists one entry per CDR3 protein. Counted here are some 120,000 distinct CDR3 sequences, 94% occurring once; the ten biggest clones make up more than 0.095%. Sequenced material: CD4+ T cells from PBMCs. These receptors were taken from a human donor in good health.

This sequence joins TRBV7-9 and TRBJ1-4, with D unresolved. From germline, CDR1 is SEHNR and CDR2 FQNEAQ (reference sequence). This CDR3 spans 14 amino acids. With 5 bases removed from V and 3 bases from J, the gap between germline ends came to 10 bases. CDR3 region: CASSLSPPNEKLFF. The CDR3 DNA reads TGTGCCAGCAGCCTCAGCCCGCCTAATGAAAAACTGTTTTTT.

The chain recombines TRBV3-1 with TRBJ1-2, with D possibly TRBD1 on 5 matching bases. The CDR3 extends over 15 amino acids. The V end lost 4 bases, the J end lost 4 bases, and 16 bases lay between the germline ends. The germline V gene encodes CDR1 LGHDT and CDR2 YNNKEL (reference sequence). The CDR3 sequence is CASSPRQPNSYGYTF. DNA for the CDR3: TGTGCCAGCAGCCCACGACAGCCTAACAGCTATGGCTACACCTTC. Using reference TRBV3-1 and TRBJ1-2 for the parts outside the CDR3, the full variable domain is DTAVSQTPKYLVTQMGNDKSIKCEQNLGHDTMYWYKQDSKKFLKIMFSYNNKELIINETVPNRFSPKSPDKAHLNLHINSLELGDSAVYFCASSPRQPNSYGYTFGSGTRLTVV.

This clonotype was counted only a few times. V gene TRBV19 combines with J gene TRBJ2-1; TRBD2 is a possible D gene (5 bases). This CDR3 contains 13 residues. V was shortened by 5 bases and J by 0 bases, with 5 bases between the two germline ends. Per the germline V gene, CDR1 is LNHDA and CDR2 is SQIVND (reference sequence). The CDR3 here is CASSGSSYNEQFF. CDR3 bases: TGTGCCAGTAGTGGGAGCTCCTACAATGAGCAGTTCTTC.

The chain recombines TRBV6-8 with TRBJ2-1, with D perhaps matching TRBD1 or TRBD2 (5 bases each). The V and J ends lost 6 bases and 4 bases respectively, with 16 bases between them. This CDR3 spans 15 amino acids. CDR1 and CDR2 (germline): MNHGY, SAAAGT. The CDR3 DNA sequence: TGTGCCAGCAGGACTACCCGGGACCTATACAATGAGCAGTTCTTC. Translated, it gives CASRTTRDLYNEQFF.

Notes on this clonotype: The junction departs from the called germline gene at one end, perhaps through a read error. The genes are TRBV19 and TRBJ1-1; no firm D call. Germline V gene data show CDR1 as LNHDA and CDR2 as SQIVND (reference sequence). The CDR3 consists of 14 residues. DNA for the CDR3: TGTGCCAGTAGGATAGGTGGAGGCCCTACCGACGCTTTCTTT. Translating it yields CASRIGGGPTDAFF.

The chain links TRBV20-1 to TRBJ2-1; D perhaps matches TRBD1 (6 bases). Germline CDR1 and CDR2: DFQATT and SNEGSKA (reference sequence). This CDR3 region has 11 residues. With 3 bases removed from V and 10 bases from J, the gap between germline ends came to 10 bases. For the CDR3, the DNA is TGCAGTGCTAGTCGACAGGCCGAGCAGTTCTTC. Encoded protein: CSASRQAEQFF.

V and J are TRBV6-5 and TRBJ1-1; 7 bases fit TRBD1. The CDR3 sequence is 14 residues long. V shed 1 base and J 7 bases; nucleotides not matched to a gene: 6. Per germline, CDR1 MNHEY and CDR2 SVGAGI. Written as DNA, the CDR3 is TGTGCCAGCAGTTACTTTAGGGGGCAAGGTGAAGCTTTCTTT. It encodes CASSYFRGQGEAFF.

The rearrangement links TRBV5-1 to TRBJ2-7; D is possibly TRBD2 (7 bases). Germline loops: CDR1 SGHRS, CDR2 YFSETQ. This CDR3 has 15 residues. The V end lost 4 bases, the J end lost 3 bases, and 17 bases lay between the germline ends. In DNA, the CDR3 is TGCGCCAGCAGCCTGGGAGGGGGATCTGACTACGAGCAGTACTTC. It yields the protein CASSLGGGSDYEQYF.

This chain joins TRBV11-2 and TRBJ2-5, with a weak D call TRBD2 (6 bases). CDR1 and CDR2 from the germline V gene are SGHAT and FQNNGV. The CDR3 extends over 13 amino acids. Trimming stripped 5 bases from V and 4 bases from J, with 11 bases between. CDR3 in DNA: TGTGCCAGCAGCGATAGCGGCAGAGAGACCCAGTACTTC. Protein: CASSDSGRETQYF.

V is TRBV27 and J is TRBJ2-7; D is uncertain. The germline V gene has CDR1 MNHEY and CDR2 SMNVEV (reference sequence). The germline V and J ends were trimmed by 0 bases and 4 bases, with 10 bases remaining between them. The CDR3 extends over 14 amino acids. CDR3 bases: TGTGCCAGCAGTTTATCTTTGGGGTTGTACGAGCAGTACTTC. Translation gives CASSLSLGLYEQYF.

The gene calls are TRBV5-1 and TRBJ1-3; no clear D gene. Deletions cut 2 bases from V and 0 bases from J, with 3 bases between. From germline, CDR1 is SGHRS and CDR2 YFSETQ. The CDR3 runs 13 residues. CDR3 in amino acids: CASSLHSGNTIYF. The CDR3 DNA follows: TGCGCCAGCAGCTTACACTCTGGAAACACCATATATTTT. Supplemented by reference TRBV5-1 and TRBJ1-3, the full variable domain reads KAGVTQTPRYLIKTRGQQVTLSCSPISGHRSVSWYQQTPGQGLQFLFEYFSETQRNKGNFPGRFSGRQFSNSRSEMNVSTLELGDSALYLCASSLHSGNTIYFGEGSWLTVV.

The CDR3 region has the DNA TGTGCCAGCAGCTTGGTGCAGGTTCAAGAGACCCAGTACTTC. Protein product: CASSLVQVQETQYF. V and J are TRBV5-6 and TRBJ2-5; D not resolved. The CDR3 totals 14 residues. Between the trimmed V and J ends, which lost 0 bases and 2 bases, there was a span of 8 bases. Germline assignment: CDR1 SGHDT and CDR2 YYEEEE.

The rearrangement uses TRBV7-3 and TRBJ2-3; D uncertain. This CDR3 contains 16 residues. Trimming left V 1 base short and J 5 bases short, with 16 bases between. Germline V CDR1 and CDR2: SGHTA, FQGTGA. The CDR3 protein is CASSLIGGDLGDTQYF. The CDR3 nucleotides read TGTGCCAGCAGCTTAATAGGTGGAGACCTCGGAGATACGCAGTATTTT.

This clonotype was observed once. The rearrangement uses TRBV29-1 and TRBJ2-7; 11 bases agree with TRBD2. J gave up 6 bases and V 6 bases, and 13 bases lay outside the gene matches. The germline V gene encodes CDR1 SQVTM and CDR2 ANQGSEA. The CDR3 runs to 15 residues. The CDR3 sequence is CSVTLAGGNTGEQYF. The CDR3 bases are TGCAGCGTCACGCTAGCGGGAGGTAATACCGGCGAGCAGTACTTC.

V usage is TRBV3-1 and J usage is TRBJ2-2; 8 bases fit TRBD2. Germline trimming cut 1 base from V and 3 bases from J; bases unmatched to any gene: 25. CDR1 is LGHDT, CDR2 YNNKEL, per germline (reference sequence). The CDR3 is 23 amino acids. CDR3 sequence: CASSQGIPMSGSRYQEDTGELFF. Written as DNA, the CDR3 is TGTGCCAGCAGCCAAGGGATTCCCATGAGCGGGAGTAGGTATCAGGAGGACACCGGGGAGCTGTTTTTT.

This chain links TRBV7-3 with TRBJ2-3; 12 nucleotides line up with TRBD2. V lost 5 bases, J lost 3 bases, and 12 bases stayed unmatched. CDR3 length: 18 amino acids. Germline V gene data show CDR1 as SGHTA and CDR2 as FQGTGA. The CDR3 reads CASSPALAGGPGTDTQYF. The CDR3, as DNA: TGTGCCAGCAGCCCGGCCCTAGCGGGAGGGCCAGGAACAGATACGCAGTATTTT.

The gene calls are TRBV5-1 and TRBJ1-2; TRBD1 agrees at 9 bases. J was trimmed by 6 bases and V by 4 bases; bases with no gene match: 10. Germline V gene data show CDR1 as SGHRS and CDR2 as YFSETQ. The CDR3 is 15 amino acids. CDR3 residues: CASSRLTGGTDGYTF. The CDR3, as DNA: TGCGCCAGCAGCCGTTTGACAGGGGGGACCGATGGCTACACCTTC.

V and J are TRBV19 and TRBJ2-5; 7 bases agree with TRBD1. CDR3 length: 16 amino acids. Per the germline V gene, CDR1 is LNHDA and CDR2 is SQIVND (reference sequence). With V trimmed by 4 bases and J by 2 bases, 10 bases remained unmatched. The CDR3 sequence is CASSTTGLRGQETQYF. For the CDR3, the DNA is TGTGCCAGTAGTACGACAGGGTTGAGGGGGCAAGAGACCCAGTACTTC.

The V call is TRBV6-2 or TRBV6-3, the J call TRBJ1-5; a possible D gene is TRBD1 (6 bases). Germline-derived CDR1 and CDR2 are MNHEY and SVGEGT. Trimming took 0 bases from V and 0 from J, leaving 12 bases between them. The CDR3 has 17 residues. The CDR3 nucleotides read TGTGCCAGCAGTTACTCGGACAGTATCTATAGCAATCAGCCCCAGCATTTT. Translation: CASSYSDSIYSNQPQHF.

This rearrangement joins TRBV24-1 to TRBJ2-1; D uncertain. CDR3 size: 11 residues. V lost 6 bases and J 8 bases, leaving 7 bases between the germline ends. Germline CDR1 is KGHDR and CDR2 is SFDVKD. The CDR3: CATSSPHEQFF. Here the CDR3 DNA reads TGTGCCACCAGTTCACCTCATGAGCAGTTCTTC.

The V and J genes are TRBV9 and TRBJ1-3; D gene unclear. Germline lookup yields CDR1 SGDLS and CDR2 YYNGEE. Trimming removed 3 bases from V and 1 base from J, with 14 bases in between. The length of the CDR3 is 16 residues. CDR3 residues: CASSAGPSSSGNTIYF. The CDR3 DNA reads TGTGCCAGCAGCGCCGGGCCGAGTTCATCTGGAAACACCATATATTTT. Variable domain in full (rest from reference TRBV9 and TRBJ1-3): DSGVTQTPKHLITATGQRVTLRCSPRSGDLSVYWYQQSLDQGLQFLIQYYNGEERAKGNILERFSAQQFPDLHSELNLSSLELGDSALYFCASSAGPSSSGNTIYFGEGSWLTVV.

The chain carries TRBV2 and TRBJ2-6; D unclear. Trimming cost V 8 bases and J 4 bases, with 18 bases left between them. CDR1 is SNHLY and CDR2 is FYNNEI in the germline V gene. The CDR3 sequence is 16 residues long. The CDR3 sequence is CASSGGLTLGANVLTF. The CDR3 DNA reads as TGTGCCAGCTCCGGTGGGCTAACTCTGGGGGCCAACGTCCTGACTTTC.